This passage covers 8 T cell receptor beta chains from one sample sequenced in a study of shared clonotypes between healthy human individuals. Sequencing used immunoSEQ multiplex PCR; TCRdb keeps in-frame clones, though not all of them. The repertoire consists of about 2.3 million clones, with 85% to 95% occurring once and the leading ten covering around 0.38%. Sequencing was performed on naive CD4+ T cells from PBMCs. The subset is: CD45RA+ positively selected. These receptors were collected from a man aged 18 to 29 in good health. Some clones in this sample may be carry-over from other donors' samples.

This clone was counted only a few times. V and J are TRBV11-1 and TRBJ1-1, with D possibly TRBD1 on 5 matching bases. CDR1 and CDR2 (germline): SGHAT, FQDESV (reference sequence). V lost 8 bases and J 1 base, leaving 20 bases between the germline ends. The CDR3 runs to 16 residues. The CDR3 DNA sequence: TGTGCCAGCTTAGAGCAGGGCGGGTCGCGGAACACTGAAGCTTTCTTT. This encodes CASLEQGGSRNTEAFF.

This clone was detected only once. The chain couples TRBV5-6 to TRBJ2-5; no clear D. V lost 0 bases, J lost 0 bases, and 6 bases lay in between. The CDR3 sequence is 14 residues long. The germline V gene has CDR1 SGHDT and CDR2 YYEEEE. The CDR3 sequence: CASSLGRHQETQYF. The DNA for the CDR3 is TGTGCCAGCAGCTTGGGGCGGCACCAAGAGACCCAGTACTTC.

The rearrangement links TRBV5-6 to TRBJ2-7, with unresolved D. Trimming stripped 1 base from V and 5 bases from J, with 10 bases between. Germline loops: CDR1 SGHDT, CDR2 YYEEEE. This CDR3 has 13 amino acids. The CDR3, as DNA: TGTGCCAGCAGCTTGAGACGGGCCGACGAGCAGTACTTC. Amino acid sequence: CASSLRRADEQYF.

The chain is built from TRBV7-8 and TRBJ2-7; TRBD1 aligns across 8 bases. V lost 5 bases and J lost 7; bases outside the gene matches: 10. Germline V gene sequence: CDR1 SGHVS, CDR2 FQNEAQ. This CDR3 has 14 amino acids. The CDR3 region has the DNA TGTGCCAGCAGCCCGGACAGGGCCGGGTGGGAGCAGTACTTC. It translates to CASSPDRAGWEQYF. The full variable domain, rest sourced from reference TRBV7-8 and TRBJ2-7, is GAGVSQSPRYKVAKRGQDVALRCDPISGHVSLFWYQQALGQGPEFLTYFQNEAQLDKSGLPSDRFFAERPEGSVSTLKIQRTQQEDSAVYLCASSPDRAGWEQYFGPGTRLTVT.

The gene calls are TRBV30 and TRBJ1-6; 9 bases agree with TRBD1. Unmatched junction bases numbered 9, after V lost 4 bases and J lost 8 bases. CDR1 is GTSNPN and CDR2 is SVGIG in the germline V gene (reference sequence). The CDR3 is 15 residues long. The CDR3, as DNA: TGTGCCTGGATGGTCGGACAGGGGAATTATTCACCCCTCCACTTT. Translating it yields CAWMVGQGNYSPLHF.

This clone appeared a few times. The V call is TRBV7-2, the J call TRBJ2-3; 12 bases are a match to TRBD2. V shed 5 bases, J shed 1 base, and the junction held 1 base outside the gene matches. The CDR3 covers 15 residues. Germline CDR1 reads SGHTA; CDR2 reads FQGNSA. The CDR3 DNA follows: TGTGCCAGCAGCCGGACTAGCGGGGGCACAGATACGCAGTATTTT. Its translation: CASSRTSGGTDTQYF.

The rearrangement links TRBV12-2 to TRBJ1-5. TRBV12-2 is a listed pseudogene. The CDR3 runs to 16 residues. CDR3 in amino acids: CASRLDGREGSQPQHF. The CDR3, as DNA: TGTGCAAGTCGCTTAGATGGCCGCGAGGGCAGTCAGCCCCAGCATTTT.

This clone was counted once. V and J are TRBV7-2 and TRBJ1-4; perhaps TRBD1 as D (6 bases). Looked up from germline, CDR1 is SGHTA and CDR2 is FQGNSA. Trimming stripped 5 bases from V and 8 bases from J, with 12 bases between. The CDR3 covers 13 residues. CDR3 amino acids: CASSATGREKLFF. For the CDR3, the DNA is TGTGCCAGCAGCGCCACAGGGAGAGAAAAACTGTTTTTT.